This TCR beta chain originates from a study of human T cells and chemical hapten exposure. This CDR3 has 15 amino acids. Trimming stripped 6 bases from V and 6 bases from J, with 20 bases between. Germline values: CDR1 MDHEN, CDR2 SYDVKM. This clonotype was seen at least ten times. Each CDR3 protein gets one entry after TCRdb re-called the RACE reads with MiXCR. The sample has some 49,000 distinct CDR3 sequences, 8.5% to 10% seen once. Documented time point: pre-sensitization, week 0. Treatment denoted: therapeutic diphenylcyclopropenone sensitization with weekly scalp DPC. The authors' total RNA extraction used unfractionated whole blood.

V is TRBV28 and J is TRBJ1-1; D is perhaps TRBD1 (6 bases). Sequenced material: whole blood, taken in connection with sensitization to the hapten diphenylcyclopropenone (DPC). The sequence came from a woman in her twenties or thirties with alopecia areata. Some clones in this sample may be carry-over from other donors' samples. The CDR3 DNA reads TGTGCCAGCAGACGGACAGTGGAGGGATACGCTGAAGCTTTCTTT. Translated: CASRRTVEGYAEAFF.